These T cell receptor beta chains were read from a single sample in a study of shared clonotypes between healthy human individuals. Clones were sequenced by immunoSEQ multiplex PCR, and TCRdb holds only the in-frame ones, with some missing. The sample lists roughly 2,000,000 clones, 93% occurring once. Sequenced input: naive CD8+ T cells from PBMCs. The origin of the receptors is a man aged 18 to 35 in good health. Some clones in this sample may be carry-over from other donors' samples. Each CDR3 is given with its conserved first and last residue. The order of the fields is CDR3 DNA, CDR3 protein, D gene, J gene, V gene, clone size. A D gene is named only where the DNA matches it firmly. Size is stated for part of the rows, as once, few or many counts, or as a class when the clone is expanded.

DNA: TGTGCCAGCAGCTTAACGGGGGGAGCAGAGACCCAGTACTTC
CDR3: CASSLTGGAETQYF
D: .
J: TRBJ2-5
V: TRBV7-3
size: .

DNA: TGTGCCAGCAGTTACGGGTCAGGGCCCGCTCACGAGCAGTACTTC
CDR3: CASSYGSGPAHEQYF
D: .
J: TRBJ2-7
V: TRBV6-5
size: .

DNA: TGTGCCAGCGCTTTAAACAGGCTTCAGTACGAGCAGTACTTC
CDR3: CASALNRLQYEQYF
D: .
J: TRBJ2-7
V: TRBV6-1
size: .

DNA: TGCAGCGTTGACAATTCCAGAGGGGAGCAGTTCTTC
CDR3: CSVDNSRGEQFF
D: .
J: TRBJ2-1
V: TRBV29-1
size: .

DNA: TGTGCCAGCAGTTTAGATCAGGGGGTGTTCAATGGCTACACCTTC
CDR3: CASSLDQGVFNGYTF
D: TRBD1
J: TRBJ1-2
V: TRBV28
size: once

DNA: TGTGCCAGCAGCTTAGTCCCGGGGGCGGACACTGAAGCTTTCTTT
CDR3: CASSLVPGADTEAFF
D: .
J: TRBJ1-1
V: TRBV7-8
size: .

DNA: TGTGCCAGCAGCGAAACCCCCCGGGATCTGTCCTACGAGCAGTACTTC
CDR3: CASSETPRDLSYEQYF
D: .
J: TRBJ2-7
V: TRBV2
size: .

DNA: TGTGCCAGCAGCTTATGGAGCGGGAGCTCCTACAATGAGCAGTTCTTC
CDR3: CASSLWSGSSYNEQFF
D: TRBD2
J: TRBJ2-1
V: TRBV7-9
size: .

DNA: TGTGCCAGCAGCCCCGGGAGTAGCGGCACAGATACGCAGTATTTT
CDR3: CASSPGSSGTDTQYF
D: .
J: TRBJ2-3
V: TRBV7-9
size: .

DNA: TGTGCCAGCAGCTTATCCGGCGGGACTCTCAATCAGCCCCAGCATTTT
CDR3: CASSLSGGTLNQPQHF
D: .
J: TRBJ1-5
V: TRBV11-2
size: .

DNA: TGTGCCAGTAGTCCCGAGGGCGGGCGCCGCACAGATACGCAGTATTTT
CDR3: CASSPEGGRRTDTQYF
D: .
J: TRBJ2-3
V: TRBV19
size: few